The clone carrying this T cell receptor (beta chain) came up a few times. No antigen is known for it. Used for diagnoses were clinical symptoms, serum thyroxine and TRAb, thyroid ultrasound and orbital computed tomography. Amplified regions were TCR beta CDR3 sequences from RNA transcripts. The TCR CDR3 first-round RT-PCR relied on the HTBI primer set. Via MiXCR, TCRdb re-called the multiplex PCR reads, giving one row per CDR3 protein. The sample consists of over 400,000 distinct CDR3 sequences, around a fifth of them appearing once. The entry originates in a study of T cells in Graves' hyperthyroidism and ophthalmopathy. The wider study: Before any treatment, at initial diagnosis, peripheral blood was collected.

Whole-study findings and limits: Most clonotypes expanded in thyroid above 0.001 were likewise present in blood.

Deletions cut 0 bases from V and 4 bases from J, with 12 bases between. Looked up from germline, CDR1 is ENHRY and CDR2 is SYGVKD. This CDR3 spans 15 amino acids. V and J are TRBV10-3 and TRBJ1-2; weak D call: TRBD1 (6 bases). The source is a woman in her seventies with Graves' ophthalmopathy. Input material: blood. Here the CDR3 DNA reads TGTGCCATCAGTGAGTCGGGGGGGCCCAGCTATGGCTACACCTTC. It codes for CAISESGGPSYGYTF.